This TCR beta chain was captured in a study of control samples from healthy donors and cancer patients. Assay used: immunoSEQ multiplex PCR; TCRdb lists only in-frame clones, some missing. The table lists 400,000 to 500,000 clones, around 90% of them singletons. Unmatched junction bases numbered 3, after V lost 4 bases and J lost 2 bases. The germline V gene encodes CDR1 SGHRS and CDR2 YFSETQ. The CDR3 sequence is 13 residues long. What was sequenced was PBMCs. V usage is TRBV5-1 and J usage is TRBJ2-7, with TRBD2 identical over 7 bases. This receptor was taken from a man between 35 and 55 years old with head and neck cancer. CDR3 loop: CASSAGTTYEQYF. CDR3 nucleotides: TGCGCCAGCAGCGCTGGGACTACCTACGAGCAGTACTTC.